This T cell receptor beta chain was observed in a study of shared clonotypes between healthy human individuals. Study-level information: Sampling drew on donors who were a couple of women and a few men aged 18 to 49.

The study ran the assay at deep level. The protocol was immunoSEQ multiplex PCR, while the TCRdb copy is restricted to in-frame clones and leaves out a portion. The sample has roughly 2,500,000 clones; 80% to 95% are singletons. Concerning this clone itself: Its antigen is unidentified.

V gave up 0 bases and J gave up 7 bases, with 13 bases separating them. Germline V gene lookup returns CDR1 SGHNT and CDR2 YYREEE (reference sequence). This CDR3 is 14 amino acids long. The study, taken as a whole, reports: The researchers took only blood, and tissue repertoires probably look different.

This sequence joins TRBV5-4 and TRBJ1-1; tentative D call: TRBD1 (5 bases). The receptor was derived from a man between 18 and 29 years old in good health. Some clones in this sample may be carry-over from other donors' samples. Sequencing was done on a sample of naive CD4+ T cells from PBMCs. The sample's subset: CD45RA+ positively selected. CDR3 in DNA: TGTGCCAGCAGCTTGGTTCGGGACGGAGATGAAGCTTTCTTT. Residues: CASSLVRDGDEAFF.